Presented here are 26 T cell receptor beta chains from one specimen sequenced in a study of OX40 agonist ivuxolimab in advanced cancers. Library generation was performed with the immunoSEQ multiplex PCR assay. Imported from immuneACCESS, the table was reduced by TCRdb to in-frame sequences with V and J called. These copies leave out some clones; in studies compared against another copy, an unresolved V gene accounts for under half, and the cause of the remainder is not known. The table for this sample lists roughly 30,000 clones; roughly 83% of them were counted only once. Of the sample, 18% is held by the ten largest clones. Specimen: CD4+ or CD8+ T cells sorted from blood, collected in a trial of the OX40 agonist ivuxolimab. The source is an adult with an advanced solid tumor such as melanoma, head and neck, liver or kidney cancer.

This chain links TRBV27 with TRBJ1-2, with a possible D match to TRBD1 (6 bases). The ends were cut back, 2 bases at V and 8 bases at J, with 12 bases in the middle. The CDR3 covers 13 residues. The germline V gene encodes CDR1 MNHEY and CDR2 SMNVEV (reference sequence). CDR3 DNA sequence: TGTGCCAGCAGTTTAAACAGGGACGGCGGCTACACCTTC. It is translated as CASSLNRDGGYTF.

This chain connects TRBV6-1 to TRBJ1-1, with TRBD1 matching 10 bases. V dropped 4 bases and J dropped 6; count of bases not matched to a gene: 2. This CDR3 comprises 13 residues. In germline, CDR1 is MNHNS, CDR2 SASEGT. CDR3 loop: CASSGQGASEAFF. CDR3 nucleotides: TGTGCCAGCAGTGGACAGGGGGCCTCTGAAGCTTTCTTT.

The chain joins TRBV6-1 to TRBJ1-2, with 8 nucleotides matching TRBD1. Germline CDR1 is MNHNS and CDR2 is SASEGT. The CDR3 spans 14 residues. Germline trimming cut 2 bases from V and 4 bases from J; bases unmatched to any gene: 3. The CDR3 loop reads CASSESRGLYGYTF. CDR3 coding DNA: TGTGCCAGCAGTGAATCCAGGGGGCTCTATGGCTACACCTTC.

This clone showed up just once. The chain has TRBV9 and TRBJ2-7, with TRBD1 as a possible D gene (6 bases). CDR1 and CDR2 from the germline V gene are SGDLS and YYNGEE. The CDR3 has 15 residues. The V gene lost 2 bases and the J gene lost 3 bases, with 15 bases spanning the gap. Here the CDR3 DNA reads TGTGCCAGCAGCGTCCTTATACAGGGATTCTACGAGCAGTACTTC. Protein sequence: CASSVLIQGFYEQYF.

The chain employs TRBV27 and TRBJ2-2; weak D call: TRBD1 (5 bases). There are 16 residues in the CDR3. CDR1 and CDR2 (germline): MNHEY, SMNVEV (reference sequence). V shed 1 base and J shed 3 bases, with 12 bases lying between them. DNA for the CDR3: TGTGCCAGCAGTTTATTCGGGCAGGGTTACACCGGGGAGCTGTTTTTT. This encodes CASSLFGQGYTGELFF.

This chain links TRBV11-3 with TRBJ2-7, with 12 bases that match TRBD1. The V segment lost 5 bases and the J segment 3 bases; nucleotides outside the gene matches: 8. The CDR3 length is 16 residues. CDR1 and CDR2 (germline): SGHNT, YENEEA. As DNA, the CDR3 is TGTGCCAGCAGCCTTAGGGACAGGGGGCCTGACTACGAGCAGTACTTC. This gives the protein CASSLRDRGPDYEQYF.

This sequence joins TRBV11-2 and TRBJ1-6; tentatively, D is TRBD1 (6 bases). The CDR3 totals 14 residues. CDR1 is SGHAT and CDR2 is FQNNGV in the germline V gene. With 7 bases removed from V and 9 bases from J, the gap between germline ends came to 16 bases. In nucleotides, the CDR3 is TGTGCCAGCAAAATCCACAGGGTCGGTTCACCCCTCCACTTT. Amino acid sequence: CASKIHRVGSPLHF.

This sequence joins TRBV6-1 and TRBJ2-5; D is undetermined. Germline values: CDR1 MNHNS, CDR2 SASEGT. The CDR3 is made up of 13 amino acids. The ends were cut back, 0 bases at V and 1 base at J, with 3 bases in the middle. The chain's CDR3 is CASSEAGQETQYF. DNA of the CDR3: TGTGCCAGCAGTGAAGCGGGCCAAGAGACCCAGTACTTC.

In nucleotides, the CDR3 is TGTGCCAGCAGCTCGCTCGATGGGTCCGGGGAGCTGTTTTTT. Its protein product is CASSSLDGSGELFF. The V call is TRBV7-9, the J call TRBJ2-2; no firm D call. V lost 4 bases and J lost 6, with 12 bases in between. The CDR3 extends over 14 amino acids. Looked up from germline, CDR1 is SEHNR and CDR2 is FQNEAQ (reference sequence).

The genes are TRBV6-5 and TRBJ2-3; D not resolved. This CDR3 is built from 15 residues. CDR1 and CDR2 (germline): MNHEY, SVGAGI. V dropped 5 bases and J dropped 4 bases, with 16 bases sitting between them. This CDR3 reads CASSKGRALADTQYF. DNA for the CDR3: TGTGCCAGCAGTAAGGGCCGAGCCTTGGCAGATACGCAGTATTTT.

V usage is TRBV6-1 and J usage is TRBJ1-2; D gene unclear. Trimming removed 1 base at V and 1 base at J, with 4 bases between. The CDR3 loop spans 13 amino acids. Looked up from germline, CDR1 is MNHNS and CDR2 is SASEGT. CDR3 in DNA: TGTGCCAGCAGTGAAGGTCTTAACTATGGCTACACCTTC. Protein: CASSEGLNYGYTF.

The gene calls are TRBV14 and TRBJ2-7; 8 nucleotides align to TRBD1. Trimming cost V 3 bases and J 4 bases; bases outside gene matches: 11. This CDR3 spans 16 amino acids. Germline CDR1 is SGHDN and CDR2 is FVKESK. The CDR3 loop reads CASSHAGGQGFYEQYF. DNA for the CDR3: TGTGCCAGCAGCCATGCAGGGGGCCAAGGGTTTTACGAGCAGTACTTC.

The chain carries TRBV5-6 and TRBJ2-5; TRBD2 aligns across 8 bases. V trimming: 3 bases; J trimming: 5 bases; junction bases outside the gene matches: 0. CDR1 and CDR2 from the germline V gene are SGHDT and YYEEEE. The CDR3 is 12 amino acids. The CDR3 region is CASSSSGETQYF. The DNA of the CDR3 is TGTGCCAGCAGCTCTAGCGGGGAGACCCAGTACTTC.

Comments on this clone: At one of its ends the junction is not consistent with the germline gene, which may arise from a read error. Different DNA sequences within this sample yield the same CDR3. This rearrangement joins TRBV29-1 to TRBJ2-7, with a possible D match to TRBD2 (5 bases). The CDR3 length is 13 residues. Germline loops: CDR1 SQVTM, CDR2 ANQGSEA. The CDR3 region has the DNA TGCAGTGTTGAGGGCAGGACCAACTACGAGCAGTACTTC. Encoded protein: CSVEGRTNYEQYF.

This clone is deemed medium-sized. The V gene is TRBV7-8, the J gene TRBJ2-7; TRBD2 agrees at 7 bases. V lost 2 bases to trimming and J lost 2 bases; unmatched junction nucleotides: 6. This CDR3 region has 15 residues. CDR1 is SGHVS and CDR2 is FQNEAQ in the germline V gene. CDR3 coding DNA: TGTGCCAGCAGCTTATCGCCTGGGACTACCTACGAGCAGTACTTC. Translating gives CASSLSPGTTYEQYF.

The table lists this clone with a few counts. The chain combines TRBV5-1 with TRBJ2-2, with D hard to call. Germline V gene data show CDR1 as SGHRS and CDR2 as YFSETQ. The V end lost 5 bases, the J end lost 6 bases, and 8 bases lay between the germline ends. The CDR3 sequence is 12 residues long. The CDR3: CASRSSPGELFF. As DNA, the CDR3 is TGCGCCAGCAGGTCTTCCCCCGGGGAGCTGTTTTTT.

The chain recombines TRBV7-2 with TRBJ2-7; TRBD1 aligns across 10 bases. V trimming: 5 bases; J trimming: 1 base; junction bases outside the gene matches: 5. CDR1 SGHTA and CDR2 FQGNSA come from the germline V gene. This CDR3 region has 15 residues. The DNA for the CDR3 is TGTGCCAGCAGCCCCGGGGGACAGGGGTCCTACGAGCAGTACTTC. Amino acid sequence: CASSPGGQGSYEQYF.

The V call is TRBV4-1, the J call TRBJ2-1; 8 bases align to TRBD1. Per germline, CDR1 MGHRA and CDR2 YSYEKL. J lost 5 bases, V lost 1 base, and 7 bases had no gene match. This CDR3 region has 16 residues. Here the CDR3 reads CASSQGPTGAHNEQFF. The CDR3 DNA follows: TGCGCCAGCAGCCAAGGTCCGACAGGGGCGCACAATGAGCAGTTCTTC.

The chain carries TRBV9 and TRBJ2-3, with 11 bases identical to TRBD2. The junction had 2 bases not matched to a gene; V was cut back by 0 bases and J by 5 bases. This CDR3 contains 15 residues. The germline CDR1 and CDR2 sequences are SGDLS and YYNGEE. The CDR3 DNA is TGTGCCAGCAGCGTAGGTGGACTAGCGGGAGATACGCAGTATTTT. It specifies CASSVGGLAGDTQYF.

This sequence joins TRBV4-3 and TRBJ2-1; maybe TRBD1 (6 bases). V was clipped by 5 bases and J by 4 bases, with 9 bases between them. The CDR3 loop spans 13 amino acids. Looked up from germline, CDR1 is LGHNA and CDR2 is YSLEER. CDR3 sequence: CASSGDKYNEQFF. Here the CDR3 DNA reads TGCGCCAGCAGCGGGGACAAATACAATGAGCAGTTCTTC.

The chain couples TRBV9 to TRBJ1-4; D not certain. In germline, CDR1 is SGDLS, CDR2 YYNGEE. Trimming took off 0 bases at V and 3 bases at J, with 3 bases between the two ends. The CDR3 runs to 13 residues. In nucleotides, the CDR3 is TGTGCCAGCAGCGTAGATGCTAATGAAAAACTGTTTTTT. Its protein product is CASSVDANEKLFF.

V and J are TRBV27 and TRBJ2-5, with D perhaps TRBD1 (6 bases). Germline CDR1 and CDR2: MNHEY and SMNVEV (reference sequence). The CDR3 contains 15 residues. With 4 bases removed from V and 2 bases from J, the gap between germline ends came to 14 bases. For the CDR3, the DNA is TGTGCCAGCAGTTCCGAACCCGGGACACAAGAGACCCAGTACTTC. Translated: CASSSEPGTQETQYF.

The chain carries TRBV21-1 and TRBJ1-5; TRBD1 is taken as the D call from the table, unchecked against the DNA. TRBV21-1 is listed as a pseudogene. The length of the CDR3 is 14 residues. CDR3 bases: TGTGCCAGCAGCAAAGGGGTCAGGGGTCAGCCCCAGCATTTT. Protein: CASSKGVRGQPQHF.

The chain carries TRBV2 and TRBJ2-7; 11 bases align to TRBD2. Germline V gene lookup returns CDR1 SNHLY and CDR2 FYNNEI. This CDR3 has 14 residues. Losses at the gene ends were 6 bases for V and 5 bases for J; bases not matched to a gene: 6. As DNA, the CDR3 is TGTGCCAGCAGCGAGGGACTAGCGGTGGACGAGCAGTACTTC. It translates to CASSEGLAVDEQYF.

This sequence joins TRBV6-5 and TRBJ2-4; D not resolved. The germline V gene encodes CDR1 MNHEY and CDR2 SVGAGI. The CDR3 has 14 residues. V was pared by 5 bases and J by 3 bases, with 11 bases between. The CDR3 here is CASSRTVGKNIQYF. The CDR3 bases are TGTGCCAGCAGTCGGACGGTCGGCAAAAACATTCAGTACTTC.

This rearrangement joins TRBV11-1 to TRBJ1-1, with 9 nucleotides matching TRBD1. Germline CDR1 SGHAT, CDR2 FQDESV (reference sequence). The CDR3 spans 15 residues. V shed 6 bases, J shed 0 bases, and the junction held 5 bases outside the gene matches. CDR3: CASRGQGSLNTEAFF. The DNA for the CDR3 is TGTGCCAGCAGGGGACAGGGATCACTGAACACTGAAGCTTTCTTT.